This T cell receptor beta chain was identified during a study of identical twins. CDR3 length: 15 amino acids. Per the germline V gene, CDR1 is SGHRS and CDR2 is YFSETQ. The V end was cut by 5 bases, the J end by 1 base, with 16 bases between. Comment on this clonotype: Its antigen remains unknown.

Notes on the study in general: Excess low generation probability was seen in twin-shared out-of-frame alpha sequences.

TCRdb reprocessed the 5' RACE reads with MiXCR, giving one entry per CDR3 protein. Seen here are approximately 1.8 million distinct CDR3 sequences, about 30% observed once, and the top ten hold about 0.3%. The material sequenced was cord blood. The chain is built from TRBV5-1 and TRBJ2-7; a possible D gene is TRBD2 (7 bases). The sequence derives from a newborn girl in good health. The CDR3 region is CASRKWRGLSYEQYF. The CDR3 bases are TGCGCCAGCAGAAAGTGGCGGGGGCTATCCTACGAGCAGTACTTC.